The TCR beta chain described here comes from a study of regulatory T cells in long-lasting Graves disease. Study outcomes and limitations: Patients with persistent disease showed a bias toward TRBV28, TRBJ1-2 and TRBJ2-5. Newly diagnosed patients had higher TCR diversity than persistent Graves' patients did.

The V and J ends lost 6 bases and 9 bases, in that order; junction bases with no gene match: 23. CDR3 length: 17 residues. According to the study, TCR beta libraries were built with iRepertoire HTBI primers and CDR3-region Arm-PCR. Source study methods: Across all samples, roughly 60 TRBV segments and around 15 TRBJ segments were identified. TCRdb processed the multiplex PCR reads anew with MiXCR; each CDR3 protein has one entry. The V and J calls here are based on TCRdb, not the publication. The sample carries roughly 700,000 distinct CDR3 sequences, about 32% recorded once. Time point described: persistent/refractory GD, antithyroid drugs over 5 years with positive TRAb. RNA extracted from PBMCs served as the sequencing template. About this clonotype itself: Its target is not known.

The V and J genes are TRBV12-3 or TRBV12-4 and TRBJ2-7; 7 positions match TRBD2. The sequences come from peripheral blood mononuclear cells (PBMCs), collected when the disease was refractory, from a patient treated with antithyroid drugs. The source is a female donor with Graves disease. CDR3 sequence: CASSLGLAGVKGNGQYF. In DNA, the CDR3 is TGTGCCAGCAGCCTGGGACTGGCGGGGGTTAAGGGTAACGGGCAGTACTTC.